This TCR beta chain derives from a study of identical twins (dated by TCRdb to the mid-2010s). In terms of the full investigation: To test whether fetal clonotypes persist, the study used deep sequencing on TCR alpha and beta repertoires from monozygotic twins, unrelated adults of various ages, and cord blood. To rule out contamination, the twin experiments were replicated at different times with different library preparation protocols.

All donors were healthy Caucasians. Summary of the overall study and its limitations: Conclusions relied on cross-sectional statistical analysis, since the same donors could not be followed over many years. The excess sharing between twins in beta out-of-frame sequences was weaker because fewer shared sequences reduced the signal-to-noise ratio. Invariant T cells such as MAIT and iNKT could partly confound zero-insertion analyses, though diverse VJ usage argued against this for most clonotypes. Abundant cord blood beta clonotypes had fewer insertions, young adult naive repertoires showed a similar but weaker trend, and memory repertoires showed no such trend. Compared with coincidental sharing between unrelated individuals, an excess of low generation-probability sequences was observed among out-of-frame TCR alpha sequences shared between twins. Out-of-frame TCR alpha sharing in monozygotic twins was systematically underestimated by recombination models, whereas sharing between unrelated individuals was in agreement with the recombination models.

The library was built by means of 5' RACE. Sequenced on an Illumina HiSeq 2000. A universal primer binding site was added through template switching, and the final cDNA carried a unique molecular identifier so that TCR cDNA molecules could be counted accurately. Specific primers in the conserved constant-segment region were used to synthesize first-strand cDNA for the TCR alpha and beta chains. Each cDNA library was double barcoded, with a SMART-Mk sample barcode plus Illumina barcodes, to control for contamination. TruSeq adapter sequences, together with Illumina sample barcodes, were added in two successive PCR steps. TCR alpha and beta cDNA libraries were sequenced on the Illumina HiSeq platform with custom primers. The authors' pipeline ran thus. MiGEC was used to process raw reads and extract unique molecular identifiers, and MiXCR was used to find CDR3 positions. For each individual, recombination models were inferred using an EM algorithm with the repgenHMM and IGoR tools. The analysis of shared clonotypes was done with the tcR package in R, with sharing normalized by the product of cloneset sizes. Out-of-frame nonproductive sequences were analyzed to study raw recombination free of thymic and clonal selection effects. Starting from the raw public reads, TCRdb applied fastp trimming at Q25, assembled clones with MiXCR and retained in-frame beta chains. Under each unique CDR3 protein, matching rows form one entry showing the most common genes and DNA. TCRdb's processing, not the study's, gives the V and J calls here. Across this sample there are approximately 1.8 million distinct CDR3 sequences, with roughly a third seen only once. The ten largest clones capture approximately 0.25% of the sample.

Notes on this clonotype: Which antigen it targets is not known. Qualities for individual bases were not recorded, and no much larger clone is one base off.

The cysteine opens and the phenylalanine closes a CDR3 of 19 amino acids. Only the CDR3 portion is preserved as DNA: 57 bases, with reading frame beginning at the first base. The germline V gene yields SGHTA for CDR1 and FQGNSA for CDR2. The junction shows trimming of 4 bases on V and 0 bases on J, plus 23 bases between the germline ends. Recombination linked TRBV7-2 to TRBJ2-3, with the D call perhaps TRBD1 or TRBD2, each one matching 6 bases. This receptor was obtained from a newborn girl in good health. Material: cord blood. The CDR3 region reads CASSWGAQPATISTDTQYF. The DNA is as follows: TGTGCCAGCAGCTGGGGGGCCCAGCCAGCTACCATTAGCACAGATACGCAGTATTTT.